The entry that follows covers one T cell receptor beta chain sequence. Time point specified: recipient sample about 28 days before transplant, after cytoreduction. The data were taken from a study of T cell clonotyping in hematopoietic cell transplantation. In the study overall: Recipient samples before transplant were obtained post-cytoreduction.

The assay was immunoSEQ multiplex PCR, and TCRdb's table has in-frame clones only and misses some. The table has roughly 49,000 clones, 70% to 90% seen once. The CDR3 sequence is 13 residues long. Between the trimmed V and J ends, which lost 2 bases and 4 bases, there was a span of 8 bases. Germline-derived CDR1 and CDR2 are MRHNA and SNTAGT. The receptor was derived from a man in his 60s with biphenotypic leukemia. Some clones in this sample may be carry-over from other donors' samples. V gene TRBV6-4 combines with J gene TRBJ1-1; perhaps TRBD1 as D (5 bases). The sequencing here drew on peripheral blood mononuclear cells, taken before stem cell transplant. CDR3 in amino acids: CASSDQRGTEAFF. Written as DNA, the CDR3 is TGTGCCAGCAGTGACCAAAGGGGCACTGAAGCTTTCTTT.